What follows are 17 T cell receptor beta chains derived from one specimen sequenced in a study of T cells in Graves' hyperthyroidism and ophthalmopathy. Researchers took RNA transcripts and amplified the TCR beta CDR3 regions from them. A first-round RT-PCR of the TCR CDR3 used the HTBI primer set. TCRdb recomputed calls from the multiplex PCR reads with MiXCR, one row per CDR3 protein. The table records roughly 500,000 distinct CDR3 sequences, 35% to 50% of them present only once. The material sequenced was peripheral blood or thyroid tissue (not recorded which). Source of these receptors: an adult woman with Graves' disease, either hyperthyroidism or ophthalmopathy (not recorded which).

The genes are TRBV15 and TRBJ1-2, with D uncertain. Trimming cost V 5 bases and J 6 bases, with 19 bases left between them. The CDR3 consists of 15 residues. Germline V CDR1 and CDR2: LNHNV, YYDKDF (reference sequence). CDR3 amino acids: CATSQPHTGFHGYTF. CDR3 DNA: TGTGCCACCAGCCAACCCCATACCGGGTTTCATGGCTACACCTTC.

The gene calls are TRBV7-2 and TRBJ1-6; tentatively, D is TRBD1 (6 bases). The CDR3 covers 12 residues. Germline CDR1 SGHTA, CDR2 FQGNSA. Between the trimmed V and J ends, which lost 3 bases and 14 bases, there was a span of 11 bases. The CDR3 is CASSLQGLALHF. Here the CDR3 DNA reads TGTGCCAGCAGCTTGCAGGGGTTGGCCCTCCACTTT.

This clonotype has ten or more counts. The chain has TRBV19 and TRBJ2-2; no reliable D call. Trimming took off 3 bases at V and 5 bases at J, with 7 bases between the two ends. CDR1 LNHDA and CDR2 SQIVND come from the germline V gene (reference sequence). This CDR3 has 13 residues. This CDR3 is CASSIVKTGELFF. Here the CDR3 DNA reads TGTGCCAGTAGTATTGTGAAGACCGGGGAGCTGTTTTTT.

This clonotype appeared many times. The rearrangement joins TRBV6-1 to TRBJ1-2, with 8 bases identical to TRBD1. This CDR3 region has 15 residues. V was pared by 7 bases and J by 5 bases, with 12 bases of the junction left unmatched. The germline V gene encodes CDR1 MNHNS and CDR2 SASEGT. As DNA, the CDR3 is TGTGCCAGCAACACCTTAGGACAGGGTCGTTATGGCTACACCTTC. Translating it yields CASNTLGQGRYGYTF.

V usage is TRBV20-1 and J usage is TRBJ2-5; 14 nucleotides line up with TRBD2. Germline V gene sequence: CDR1 DFQATT, CDR2 SNEGSKA (reference sequence). The V segment lost 2 bases and the J segment 4 bases; nucleotides outside the gene matches: 9. The CDR3 sequence is 17 residues long. The CDR3 reads CSARRGGLAGVRETQYF. CDR3 DNA sequence: TGCAGTGCTAGACGAGGGGGACTAGCGGGAGTTAGAGAGACCCAGTACTTC.

This clonotype has at least ten counts. The chain couples TRBV11-3 to TRBJ2-7; TRBD1 agrees at 8 bases. With V trimmed by 5 bases and J by 5 bases, 8 bases remained unmatched. The CDR3 extends over 14 amino acids. CDR1 and CDR2 (germline): SGHNT, YENEEA. The CDR3: CASSLDGQGDEQYF. The CDR3 coding sequence is TGTGCCAGCAGCCTTGACGGACAGGGCGACGAGCAGTACTTC.

The table lists this clonotype with many counts. V gene TRBV7-9 combines with J gene TRBJ1-2; 7 bases agree with TRBD1. CDR1 SEHNR and CDR2 FQNEAQ come from the germline V gene (reference sequence). The CDR3 extends over 18 amino acids. The junction had 17 bases not matched to a gene; V was cut back by 2 bases and J by 5 bases. The CDR3: CASSLSTAGQQTYYGYTF. The CDR3 DNA sequence: TGTGCCAGCAGCTTATCGACTGCGGGACAGCAAACCTATTATGGCTACACCTTC.

This clonotype was seen many times. The chain recombines TRBV2 with TRBJ1-2, with a tentative D call TRBD1 (6 bases). V was pared by 3 bases and J by 8 bases, with 10 bases between. The CDR3 spans 12 residues. Germline-derived CDR1 and CDR2 are SNHLY and FYNNEI. DNA of the CDR3: TGTGCCAGCAGTGATCAGGGGCGCGGCTACACCTTC. It encodes CASSDQGRGYTF.

For this clonotype: The conserved phenylalanine or tryptophan normally closing the CDR3 is absent here, so this likely arose from a read error. As DNA, the CDR3 is TGTGCCAGCAGCTTGGCCGTCAGCCAGCCCCAGCATTCT. Translation gives CASSLAVSQPQHS. This chain links TRBV7-2 with TRBJ1-5, with D hard to call. This CDR3 region has 13 residues. Trimming shortened V by 3 bases and J by 7 bases, and 10 bases separated the two germline ends. Germline CDR1 and CDR2: SGHTA and FQGNSA.

This clonotype was recorded at least ten times. This chain connects TRBV7-9 to TRBJ2-2; D not resolved. The germline V gene has CDR1 SEHNR and CDR2 FQNEAQ (reference sequence). V lost 3 bases and J lost 2, with 7 bases in between. The CDR3 totals 14 residues. The DNA of the CDR3 is TGTGCCAGCAGCTTGTTAGGCAACACCGGGGAGCTGTTTTTT. This translates into CASSLLGNTGELFF.

Many counts were recorded for this clonotype. The genes are TRBV19 and TRBJ1-5; D not resolved. Trimming stripped 2 bases from V and 7 bases from J, with 12 bases between. The germline V gene has CDR1 LNHDA and CDR2 SQIVND (reference sequence). The CDR3 loop spans 14 amino acids. CDR3 DNA: TGTGCCAGTAGTATACCGGGTGTGGGACAGCCCCAGCATTTT. Translating it yields CASSIPGVGQPQHF.

This clonotype was seen a single time. The junction does not match germline at one end; this may be a read error. The chain carries TRBV15 and TRBJ1-4; possible D gene TRBD1, 5 bases. From germline, CDR1 is LNHNV and CDR2 YYDKDF (reference sequence). The CDR3 is 16 residues long. In DNA form, the CDR3 reads TGTGCCGCCAGCAGTGAATCGGGGCGGGGGGATGAAAAACTGTTTTTT. This sequence encodes CAASSESGRGDEKLFF.

At least ten counts were recorded for this clonotype. The chain recombines TRBV4-1 with TRBJ1-2; tentatively, D is TRBD1 (5 bases). This CDR3 comprises 12 residues. From germline, CDR1 is MGHRA and CDR2 YSYEKL. V dropped 3 bases and J dropped 6 bases, with 8 bases sitting between them. The CDR3 nucleotides read TGCGCCAGCAGCCATGACAGCGATGGCTACACCTTC. Its protein product is CASSHDSDGYTF.

Only one count was recorded for this clonotype. This sequence joins TRBV11-1 and TRBJ2-7; 8 nucleotides line up with TRBD1. The germline V gene encodes CDR1 SGHAT and CDR2 FQDESV (reference sequence). After removal of 6 bases from V and 0 bases from J, the junction contained 7 bases not matched to a gene. The CDR3 spans 15 residues. CDR3 sequence: CASSPDRESSYEQYF. The CDR3 DNA sequence: TGTGCCAGCAGTCCGGACAGGGAGAGCTCCTACGAGCAGTACTTC.

The rearrangement links TRBV7-9 to TRBJ1-1, with 9 nucleotides matching TRBD1. The CDR3 has 13 residues. The V gene's germline CDR1 is SEHNR and CDR2 FQNEAQ (reference sequence). V gave up 5 bases and J gave up 6 bases; unmatched junction bases: 4. CDR3 sequence: CASSRDRVAEAFF. In nucleotides, the CDR3 is TGTGCCAGCAGCCGGGACAGGGTCGCTGAAGCTTTCTTT.

This clonotype was observed many times. This chain uses TRBV19 with TRBJ1-1; D remains unclear. CDR3 length: 14 amino acids. Trimming removed 3 bases from V and 1 base from J, with 9 bases in between. CDR1 is LNHDA and CDR2 is SQIVND in the germline V gene (reference sequence). The CDR3 DNA follows: TGTGCCAGTAGTATTGAGGCAGCGAACACTGAAGCTTTCTTT. This encodes CASSIEAANTEAFF.

The chain carries TRBV11-2 and TRBJ2-7; TRBD2 matches 13 bases. Germline V gene sequence: CDR1 SGHAT, CDR2 FQNNGV. V lost 6 bases to trimming and J lost 1 base; unmatched junction nucleotides: 12. This CDR3 is built from 18 residues. The CDR3 reads CASSWTSGRGVWSYEQYF. The DNA for the CDR3 is TGTGCCAGCAGTTGGACTAGCGGGAGAGGAGTTTGGTCCTACGAGCAGTACTTC.